This entry lists 32 T cell receptor beta chains sequenced from one sample in a study of cytomegalovirus exposure and HLA in healthy donors. The PCR employed 60 Vbeta primers together with 13 Jbeta primers. This table comes from immunoSEQ multiplex PCR, and its TCRdb copy is limited to in-frame clones, with some not included. The table lists 110,000 to 150,000 clones, approximately 79% of them singletons. Sequenced material: PBMCs. These receptors were collected from a man aged 18 to 29 in good health and CMV-seropositive.

This clone was seen only a few times. The chain carries TRBV6-5 and TRBJ2-7, with D possibly TRBD1 on 7 matching bases. Trimming left V 8 bases short and J 2 bases short, with 19 bases between. Germline V gives CDR1 MNHEY, CDR2 SVGAGI. This CDR3 has 15 amino acids. CDR3 sequence: CASFSPAGGTYEQYF. CDR3 coding DNA: TGTGCCAGCTTTTCTCCGGCAGGGGGGACCTACGAGCAGTACTTC.

The CDR3 reads CASSLGLWDLYAGEQYF. CDR3 nucleotide sequence: TGTGCCAGCAGTTTAGGTTTGTGGGACTTGTATGCAGGGGAGCAGTACTTC. V and J are TRBV28 and TRBJ2-7, with D perhaps TRBD2 (6 bases). CDR3 length equals 17 residues. The ends were cut back, 2 bases at V and 7 bases at J, with 24 bases in the middle. Germline CDR1 reads MDHEN; CDR2 reads SYDVKM. The full variable domain, completed using reference TRBV28 and TRBJ2-7, is DVKVTQSSRYLVKRTGEKVFLECVQDMDHENMFWYRQDPGLGLRLIYFSYDVKMKEKGDIPEGYSVSREKKERFSLILESASTNQTSMYLCASSLGLWDLYAGEQYFGPGTRLTVT.

This clone was detected once. The genes are TRBV27 and TRBJ1-1; D perhaps matches TRBD1 (5 bases). Germline V lookup: CDR1 MNHEY, CDR2 SMNVEV (reference sequence). The V gene lost 2 bases and the J gene lost 5 bases, with 15 bases spanning the gap. The CDR3 contains 15 residues. In DNA, the CDR3 is TGTGCCAGCAGTTTAGGAACAGGCGTGGGGACTGAAGCTTTCTTT. Translation gives CASSLGTGVGTEAFF.

This chain joins TRBV9 and TRBJ1-5; D is possibly TRBD1 (6 bases). The CDR3 spans 15 residues. Trimming shortened V by 0 bases and J by 2 bases, and 9 bases separated the two germline ends. Germline V gene data show CDR1 as SGDLS and CDR2 as YYNGEE. This chain's CDR3 is CASSVEGGGNQPQHF. DNA for the CDR3: TGTGCCAGCAGCGTAGAGGGGGGGGGCAATCAGCCCCAGCATTTT. Together with reference TRBV9 and TRBJ1-5, the CDR3 gives the full variable domain: DSGVTQTPKHLITATGQRVTLRCSPRSGDLSVYWYQQSLDQGLQFLIQYYNGEERAKGNILERFSAQQFPDLHSELNLSSLELGDSALYFCASSVEGGGNQPQHFGDGTRLSIL.

This clone turned up a few times. This CDR3 reads CATSPGQGTDTQYF. The CDR3 DNA reads as TGTGCCACCAGCCCGGGACAGGGAACAGATACGCAGTATTTT. The gene calls are TRBV15 and TRBJ2-3; TRBD1 agrees at 9 bases. The V gene's germline CDR1 is LNHNV and CDR2 YYDKDF (reference sequence). V lost 5 bases, J lost 3 bases, and 3 bases stayed unmatched. This CDR3 comprises 14 residues.

The genes are TRBV10-3 and TRBJ2-7; 11 bases line up with TRBD2. There are 14 residues in the CDR3. Germline V lookup: CDR1 ENHRY, CDR2 SYGVKD. The ends lost 10 bases at V and 0 bases at J; junction bases unmatched: 5. In DNA, the CDR3 is TGTGCCACCACGGGACTAGCGGACTCCTACGAGCAGTACTTC. As protein: CATTGLADSYEQYF.

The V and J genes are TRBV10-3 and TRBJ2-7, with 10 bases lining up with TRBD1. Germline V CDR1 and CDR2: ENHRY, SYGVKD. Unmatched junction bases numbered 2, after V lost 1 base and J lost 5 bases. CDR3 length equals 14 residues. The CDR3 region is CAISEWDRGHEQYF. CDR3 in DNA: TGTGCCATCAGTGAGTGGGACAGGGGCCACGAGCAGTACTTC.

The chain carries TRBV14 and TRBJ2-3; TRBD2 is a possible D gene (6 bases). V was pared by 6 bases and J by 8 bases, with 15 bases between. The germline gives CDR1 SGHDN, CDR2 FVKESK. The CDR3 runs 13 residues. CDR3 nucleotides: TGTGCCAGCAGTGAAATCCTCGGGGGTACGCAGTATTTT. Protein product: CASSEILGGTQYF.

This clone was picked up one time. The chain recombines TRBV5-3 with TRBJ2-6; TRBD1 matches at 7 bases. TRBV5-3 is annotated as an ORF whose role is uncertain. The CDR3 length is 20 residues. The trim removed 4 bases at V and 3 bases at J, leaving 19 bases unmatched. The CDR3 coding sequence is TGTGCCAGAAGCCCGCCCAGGGGGTTTCGGCTGGGCAGTGGGGCCAACGTCCTGACTTTC. It is translated as CARSPPRGFRLGSGANVLTF.

This clone has only a few counts. The V call is TRBV6-4, the J call TRBJ2-3, with D perhaps TRBD2 (6 bases). The CDR3 covers 13 residues. Trimming removed 5 bases at V and 3 bases at J, with 9 bases between. Germline-derived CDR1 and CDR2 are MRHNA and SNTAGT. CDR3 nucleotide sequence: TGTGCCAGCAGTCCTGGGGGGACAGATACGCAGTATTTT. This translates into CASSPGGTDTQYF.

The chain combines TRBV7-9 with TRBJ2-3; no clear D gene. From germline, CDR1 is SEHNR and CDR2 FQNEAQ (reference sequence). Trimming removed 0 bases at V and 4 bases at J, with 5 bases between. This CDR3 is 13 amino acids long. DNA of the CDR3: TGTGCCAGCAGCTTAGCTGGAGCAGATACGCAGTATTTT. Translated: CASSLAGADTQYF.

As regards this clone: A junction boundary mismatches the germline segment, possibly from a read error. V gene TRBV28 combines with J gene TRBJ1-6, with D unclear. Germline CDR1 MDHEN, CDR2 SYDVKM. This CDR3 is 14 amino acids long. In DNA form, the CDR3 reads TGTGTCAGCAATTCCAGAGGTCTGGCTTCACCCCTCCACTTT. Protein: CVSNSRGLASPLHF.

The gene calls are TRBV5-4 and TRBJ1-2, with 8 bases identical to TRBD1. The ends lost 0 bases at V and 2 bases at J; junction bases unmatched: 3. The CDR3 has 15 amino acids. Per the germline V gene, CDR1 is SGHNT and CDR2 is YYREEE (reference sequence). CDR3 region: CASSLGQGTNYGYTF. The CDR3 DNA follows: TGTGCCAGCAGCTTGGGACAGGGGACAAACTATGGCTACACCTTC.

This chain uses TRBV9 with TRBJ2-2, with D tentatively TRBD2 (5 bases). The germline V gene encodes CDR1 SGDLS and CDR2 YYNGEE. Trimming took off 2 bases at V and 3 bases at J, with 11 bases between the two ends. CDR3 length equals 15 residues. CDR3 region: CASSVGWRDTGELFF. CDR3 nucleotide sequence: TGTGCCAGCAGCGTTGGATGGCGGGACACCGGGGAGCTGTTTTTT. The variable domain in full, completed from reference TRBV9 and TRBJ2-2, reads DSGVTQTPKHLITATGQRVTLRCSPRSGDLSVYWYQQSLDQGLQFLIQYYNGEERAKGNILERFSAQQFPDLHSELNLSSLELGDSALYFCASSVGWRDTGELFFGEGSRLTVL.

The chain combines TRBV4-3 with TRBJ2-7, with D possibly being TRBD2 (6 bases). Germline V gene lookup returns CDR1 LGHNA and CDR2 YSLEER. This CDR3 region has 16 residues. Trimming pared 4 bases from V and 2 bases from J, leaving 18 bases between. CDR3 residues: CASSRSVYGEAYEQYF. The CDR3 DNA is TGCGCCAGCAGCCGCTCGGTGTACGGGGAGGCCTACGAGCAGTACTTC.

J is TRBJ2-7 and V is TRBV4-1; 8 bases are shared with TRBD2. The CDR3 has 18 amino acids. V was clipped by 3 bases and J by 2 bases; unmatched bases: 15. Germline V gene lookup returns CDR1 MGHRA and CDR2 YSYEKL. CDR3 nucleotides: TGCGCCAGCAGCCAGGGGCCGGGGGCGGGAGGCATCCCCTACGAGCAGTACTTC. Translating it yields CASSQGPGAGGIPYEQYF.

This clone has just a few counts. This rearrangement joins TRBV19 to TRBJ2-7, with TRBD2 as a possible D gene (6 bases). Trimming took 3 bases from V and 5 from J, leaving 14 bases between them. Germline V lookup: CDR1 LNHDA, CDR2 SQIVND (reference sequence). The length of the CDR3 is 14 residues. This CDR3 reads CASSIGGSRDEQYF. The CDR3 nucleotides are TGTGCCAGTAGTATCGGAGGGAGTAGGGACGAGCAGTACTTC.

The chain recombines TRBV6-5 with TRBJ2-7; D may be TRBD1 (6 bases). Germline assignment: CDR1 MNHEY and CDR2 SVGAGI. The CDR3 runs to 15 residues. The V gene lost 0 bases and the J gene lost 1 base, with 10 bases spanning the gap. Here the CDR3 DNA reads TGTGCCAGCAGTTACTCCCGGGACATATCCTACGAGCAGTACTTC. Translated: CASSYSRDISYEQYF.

The CDR3 DNA is TGCGCCAGCAGCCAAGAGCGGCTAATGAACACCGGGGAGCTGTTTTTT. Translating gives CASSQERLMNTGELFF. This rearrangement joins TRBV4-3 to TRBJ2-2; the D is unclear. Germline V lookup: CDR1 LGHNA, CDR2 YSLEER. The CDR3 loop spans 16 amino acids. V dropped 0 bases and J dropped 1 base, with 9 bases sitting between them.

The V gene is TRBV28, the J gene TRBJ2-1; TRBD2 matches 7 bases. The CDR3 length is 18 residues. CDR1 is MDHEN and CDR2 is SYDVKM in the germline V gene. J was trimmed by 0 bases and V by 6 bases; bases with no gene match: 14. CDR3 sequence: CASSPIVPQRGSYNEQFF. In DNA form, the CDR3 reads TGTGCCAGCAGCCCGATTGTGCCCCAGCGGGGCTCCTACAATGAGCAGTTCTTC.

The CDR3 region is CASSPGSGYNEQFF. CDR3 nucleotides: TGTGCCAGCAGCCCCGGTTCCGGGTACAATGAGCAGTTCTTC. This chain links TRBV5-5 with TRBJ2-1; D is unresolved. With 4 bases removed from V and 4 bases from J, the gap between germline ends came to 12 bases. The germline CDR1 and CDR2 sequences are SGHKS and YYEKEE (reference sequence). The CDR3 is made up of 14 amino acids.

This rearrangement joins TRBV28 to TRBJ1-2; perhaps TRBD1 as D (5 bases). V shed 10 bases and J shed 4 bases, with 16 bases lying between them. Germline V lookup: CDR1 MDHEN, CDR2 SYDVKM. This CDR3 is built from 13 residues. The DNA of the CDR3 is TGTGCCATCGACCCTGGGGCTGGCTATGGCTACACCTTC. Translation: CAIDPGAGYGYTF.

V and J are TRBV6-6 and TRBJ1-5, with 7 nucleotides matching TRBD1. Trimming at V came to 6 bases and at J to 4 bases, leaving 9 bases not matched to a gene. The germline gives CDR1 MNHNY, CDR2 SVGAGI (reference sequence). This CDR3 has 15 residues. CDR3 DNA: TGTGCCAGCAGCCAGGGACAGCTCTCTAATCAGCCCCAGCATTTT. Translating gives CASSQGQLSNQPQHF.

The chain recombines TRBV15 with TRBJ2-5; TRBD2 agrees at 10 bases. The DNA end favors TRBJ2-7, so the J call may be wrong. Germline lookup yields CDR1 LNHNV and CDR2 YYDKDF (reference sequence). The CDR3 loop spans 14 amino acids. This chain's CDR3 is CATSSLAGVNEQYF. The CDR3 coding sequence is TGTGCCACCAGCAGTCTAGCGGGAGTTAACGAGCAGTACTTC.

This chain connects TRBV19 to TRBJ1-6; 8 bases map to TRBD1. Looked up from germline, CDR1 is LNHDA and CDR2 is SQIVND (reference sequence). V lost 7 bases to trimming and J lost 9 bases; unmatched junction nucleotides: 11. The CDR3 is made up of 15 amino acids. The CDR3 coding sequence is TGTGCCAGTACCGATATGGGGACAGGTGTTTCACCCCTCCACTTT. Amino acid sequence: CASTDMGTGVSPLHF.

This clone was seen a handful of times. Written as DNA, the CDR3 is TGTGCCAGCAGGCCGAGGGCACTGAACACTGAAGCTTTCTTT. Amino acids: CASRPRALNTEAFF. The chain employs TRBV6-6 and TRBJ1-1; D is unclear. The CDR3 is 14 amino acids. Germline V gene sequence: CDR1 MNHNY, CDR2 SVGAGI (reference sequence). Trimming removed 6 bases at V and 0 bases at J, with 11 bases between.

The chain uses TRBV5-4 and TRBJ2-1, with TRBD2 matching over 12 bases. Losses at the gene ends were 3 bases for V and 13 bases for J; bases not matched to a gene: 5. This CDR3 contains 13 residues. Germline lookup yields CDR1 SGHNT and CDR2 YYREEE (reference sequence). CDR3 bases: TGTGCCAGCAGCTCAGGACTAGCGGGATCTCAGTTCTTC. It codes for CASSSGLAGSQFF. The whole variable domain, remainder taken from reference TRBV5-4 and TRBJ2-1, is ETGVTQSPTHLIKTRGQQVTLRCSSQSGHNTVSWYQQALGQGPQFIFQYYREEENGRGNFPPRFSGLQFPNYSSELNVNALELDDSALYLCASSSGLAGSQFFGPGTRLTVL.

The chain employs TRBV6-5 and TRBJ1-2, with D perhaps matching TRBD1 (5 bases). This CDR3 is built from 13 residues. The germline V and J ends were trimmed by 6 bases and 7 bases, with 15 bases remaining between them. Germline V gene sequence: CDR1 MNHEY, CDR2 SVGAGI. Written as DNA, the CDR3 is TGTGCCAGCAGCCTTGTCCAGGGAGGTGGCTACACCTTC. This codes for CASSLVQGGGYTF.

The count of this clone is one. The chain is built from TRBV6-1 and TRBJ1-6; 7 bases are shared with TRBD1. CDR3 length equals 15 residues. Germline V gene sequence: CDR1 MNHNS, CDR2 SASEGT. After removal of 3 bases from V and 7 bases from J, the junction contained 6 bases not matched to a gene. CDR3 sequence (DNA): TGTGCCAGCAGTGAGGGACAGCGACCGAATTCACCCCTCCACTTT. It yields the protein CASSEGQRPNSPLHF.

CDR3 bases: TGTGCCAGCAGCCCCACATACGACTATGGCTACACCTTC. Amino acid sequence: CASSPTYDYGYTF. V gene TRBV5-6 combines with J gene TRBJ1-2; D is ambiguous. In germline, CDR1 is SGHDT, CDR2 YYEEEE. CDR3 length: 13 residues. V lost 4 bases, J lost 3 bases, and 10 bases lay in between.

This clone was counted only a few times. The chain carries TRBV2 and TRBJ1-5; 7 positions match TRBD1. V lost 5 bases to trimming and J lost 10 bases; unmatched junction nucleotides: 11. CDR1 and CDR2 from the germline V gene are SNHLY and FYNNEI. This CDR3 spans 14 amino acids. The chain's CDR3 is CASSQTDRLEPQHF. In DNA form, the CDR3 reads TGTGCCAGCAGTCAAACGGACAGGCTCGAACCCCAGCATTTT.

This clone has just a few counts. The chain carries TRBV29-1 and TRBJ2-1; D is possibly TRBD2 (6 bases). V lost 8 bases to trimming and J lost 3 bases, with 17 bases between them. Germline values: CDR1 SQVTM, CDR2 ANQGSEA. The CDR3 contains 14 residues. The CDR3 coding sequence is TGCAGCCACGCCGGGACTTCAGGCTACAATGAGCAGTTCTTC. Protein: CSHAGTSGYNEQFF.